A single T cell receptor (beta chain) is shown here with its context. What it binds is unknown. The source of the sample is a study of cytomegalovirus exposure and HLA in healthy donors. Study-level results: Researchers catalogued approximately 160 TCR beta chains as cytomegalovirus-associated. TCR beta V- and J-gene trimming, according to a later analysis, was linked to a missense DCLRE1C variant. It was reported that the classifier diagnosed cytomegalovirus status with high specificity and sensitivity in both the original and validation cohorts. CMV serostatus was the sole immune exposure data available.

The PCR ran on 60 Vbeta and 13 Jbeta primers. Generated by immunoSEQ multiplex PCR, the TCRdb table keeps only in-frame clones and is missing some. Of some 150,000 clones detected, 80% appear once; the ten largest clones hold approximately 4.5%. Germline lookup yields CDR1 LNHDA and CDR2 SQIVND (reference sequence). Trimming took off 7 bases at V and 2 bases at J, with 14 bases between the two ends. The CDR3 extends over 14 amino acids. The chain is built from TRBV19 and TRBJ1-2; a possible D gene is TRBD1 (5 bases). The sample comprised PBMCs. The sequence was obtained from a young man in good health and CMV-seronegative. CDR3 region: CASIPPGRNYGYTF. The CDR3 DNA follows: TGTGCCAGTATCCCCCCAGGGCGGAACTATGGCTACACCTTC.